What follows are 6 T cell receptor beta chains derived from one specimen sequenced in a study of CD8+ T cells in alopecia areata. Stated treatment: oral pan-JAK inhibitor, 5-10 mg twice daily. As part of sample collection, lesional scalp punch biopsies and peripheral blood were taken from alopecia areata patients. After isolation, RNA underwent reverse transcription to generate cDNA as the sequencing template. Generated by immunoSEQ multiplex PCR, the TCRdb table keeps only in-frame clones and is missing some. In the table there are several thousand clones, less than 95% of which are singletons. Sample: skin, taken at week 4, from a patient treated with tofacitinib. The source of these receptors is a human donor with alopecia areata.

The chain joins TRBV5-1 to TRBJ1-1; no clear D. The CDR3 sequence is 15 residues long. From germline, CDR1 is SGHRS and CDR2 YFSETQ. V was shortened by 2 bases and J by 1 base, with 12 bases between the two germline ends. CDR3 loop: CASSLNVGENTEAFF. The CDR3 region has the DNA TGCGCCAGCAGCTTAAACGTCGGTGAGAACACTGAAGCTTTCTTT.

The chain is built from TRBV29-1 and TRBJ1-1; 7 nucleotides agree with TRBD1. Trimming cost V 6 bases and J 5 bases; bases outside gene matches: 9. Germline V CDR1 and CDR2: SQVTM, ANQGSEA. The CDR3 runs to 13 residues. The CDR3 nucleotides are TGCAGCGTAGTACAGGGGTTGGCAACTGAAGCTTTCTTT. Translated: CSVVQGLATEAFF.

This chain uses TRBV11-2 with TRBJ2-1; possible D gene TRBD2, 6 bases. The CDR3 extends over 12 amino acids. V shed 8 bases and J shed 15 bases, with 20 bases lying between them. Germline values: CDR1 SGHAT, CDR2 FQNNGV. The CDR3, as DNA: TGTGCCAGCCGTCCCGCGGGGTTTTCTCCGTTCTTC. This gives the protein CASRPAGFSPFF.

The chain joins TRBV18 to TRBJ2-5, with D hard to call. Germline V CDR1 and CDR2: KGHSH, LQKENI. The CDR3 sequence is 11 residues long. The ends were cut back, 4 bases at V and 5 bases at J, with 5 bases in the middle. The CDR3, as DNA: TGTGCCAGCTCACTAAAGGAGACCCAGTACTTC. Translated, it gives CASSLKETQYF.

This clone was detected once. The chain employs TRBV4-1 and TRBJ2-3; no definite D call. Germline CDR1 and CDR2: MGHRA and YSYEKL. Trimming took off 4 bases at V and 4 bases at J, with 9 bases between the two ends. There are 13 residues in the CDR3. The CDR3 DNA is TGCGCCAGCAGCCCTCGTCCTCCAGATACGCAGTATTTT. The encoded protein is CASSPRPPDTQYF.

The chain uses TRBV2 and TRBJ1-4; D gene ambiguous. The CDR3 runs 13 residues. Trimming removed 8 bases from V and 0 bases from J, with 7 bases in between. Germline loops: CDR1 SNHLY, CDR2 FYNNEI. Here the CDR3 DNA reads TGTGCCAGCTGTAGTACAACTAATGAAAAACTGTTTTTT. This sequence encodes CASCSTTNEKLFF.